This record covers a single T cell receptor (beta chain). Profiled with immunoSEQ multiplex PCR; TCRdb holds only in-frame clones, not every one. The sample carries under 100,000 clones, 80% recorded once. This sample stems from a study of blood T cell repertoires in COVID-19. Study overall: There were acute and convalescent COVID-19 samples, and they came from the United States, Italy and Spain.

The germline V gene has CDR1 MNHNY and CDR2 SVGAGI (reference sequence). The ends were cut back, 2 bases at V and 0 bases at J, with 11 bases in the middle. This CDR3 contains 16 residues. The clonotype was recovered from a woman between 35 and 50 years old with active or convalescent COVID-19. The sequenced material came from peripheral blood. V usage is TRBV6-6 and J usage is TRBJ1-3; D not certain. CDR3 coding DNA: TGTGCCAGCAGTTACGCCGCGACAAGCTCTGGAAACACCATATATTTT. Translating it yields CASSYAATSSGNTIYF.